Given below is one TCR beta chain in context. Its antigen is unidentified. The data originate from a study of radiotherapy plus CTLA-4 blockade in lung cancer. General study points: Response, reportedly, was best predicted by interferon-beta along with early blood T cell clone dynamics. Expansion in blood of tumor-derived TCR clones was seen after radiotherapy plus ipilimumab.

Sequencing used immunoSEQ multiplex PCR; TCRdb keeps in-frame clones, though not all of them. Of 130,000 or so clones in the sample, over 80% were seen once. Chemo-refractory metastatic non-small-cell lung cancer patients were treated with focal radiation plus CTLA-4 blockade with ipilimumab. The starting material was peripheral blood, obtained from a patient treated with radiotherapy plus ipilimumab. The clonotype comes from a human donor with non-small cell lung cancer that progressed on radiotherapy plus ipilimumab.

CDR3 region: CASSEAIRGDSYNSPLHF. CDR3 DNA sequence: TGTGCCAGCAGTGAAGCGATACGGGGGGACTCCTATAATTCACCCCTCCACTTT. The rearrangement links TRBV6-1 to TRBJ1-6, with D perhaps matching TRBD1 (5 bases). V was cut by 0 bases and J by 0 bases, with 12 bases left in between. CDR1 MNHNS and CDR2 SASEGT come from the germline V gene. The CDR3 has 18 residues.